One and the same sample provided the 11 T cell receptor beta chains below, sequenced in a study of blood T cell repertoires in COVID-19. TCRdb keeps only in-frame clones here, not all; method: immunoSEQ multiplex PCR. The sample lists roughly 100,000 clones, 84% seen once, with around 13% in the top ten. Sequencing was performed on peripheral blood. These receptors were obtained from a human donor in a cohort sampled during active or convalescent COVID-19.

The chain joins TRBV7-2 to TRBJ1-1; D remains unclear. Trimming stripped 1 base from V and 0 bases from J, with 9 bases between. The CDR3 spans 15 residues. Germline CDR1 and CDR2: SGHTA and FQGNSA. As DNA, the CDR3 is TGTGCCAGCAGCTTAGATCCGGGGATGAACACTGAAGCTTTCTTT. It codes for CASSLDPGMNTEAFF. The whole variable domain, remainder taken from reference TRBV7-2 and TRBJ1-1, is GAGVSQSPSNKVTEKGKDVELRCDPISGHTALYWYRQSLGQGLEFLIYFQGNSAPDKSGLPSDRFSAERTGGSVSTLTIQRTQQEDSAVYLCASSLDPGMNTEAFFGQGTRLTVV.

This clone was seen only a few times. The chain links TRBV7-3 to TRBJ1-3, with D possibly TRBD1 on 6 matching bases. The CDR3 covers 14 residues. V was cut by 4 bases and J by 1 base, with 8 bases left in between. Germline values: CDR1 SGHTA, CDR2 FQGTGA. The CDR3 nucleotides read TGTGCCAGCAGCTCCGGGACATCTGGAAACACCATATATTTT. Translating gives CASSSGTSGNTIYF.

The chain links TRBV5-1 to TRBJ1-1, with 8 bases lining up with TRBD1. The CDR3 has 17 amino acids. Per germline, CDR1 SGHRS and CDR2 YFSETQ. V gave up 2 bases and J gave up 0 bases; unmatched junction bases: 9. The CDR3 loop is CASSLGQGLRMNTEAFF. The CDR3 coding sequence is TGCGCCAGCAGCTTAGGACAGGGCCTGCGCATGAACACTGAAGCTTTCTTT. The full variable domain, its missing parts supplied by reference TRBV5-1 and TRBJ1-1, is KAGVTQTPRYLIKTRGQQVTLSCSPISGHRSVSWYQQTPGQGLQFLFEYFSETQRNKGNFPGRFSGRQFSNSRSEMNVSTLELGDSALYLCASSLGQGLRMNTEAFFGQGTRLTVV.

This rearrangement joins TRBV5-1 to TRBJ1-2; 8 bases fit TRBD1. The CDR3 consists of 14 residues. Unmatched junction bases numbered 10, after V lost 4 bases and J lost 8 bases. The germline gives CDR1 SGHRS, CDR2 YFSETQ. CDR3 in amino acids: CASSPTGDWVGYTF. The DNA of the CDR3 is TGCGCCAGCAGCCCGACAGGGGACTGGGTAGGCTACACCTTC.

The chain couples TRBV9 to TRBJ2-1; D possibly corresponds to TRBD2 (6 bases). CDR1 is SGDLS, CDR2 YYNGEE, per germline. This CDR3 has 14 residues. V was cut by 4 bases and J by 0 bases, with 8 bases left in between. CDR3 in amino acids: CASSPRGSYNEQFF. CDR3 DNA: TGTGCCAGCAGCCCGCGGGGCTCCTACAATGAGCAGTTCTTC.

The genes are TRBV2 and TRBJ2-7; a possible D gene is TRBD1 (5 bases). This CDR3 spans 15 amino acids. Deletions cut 8 bases from V and 6 bases from J, with 23 bases between. CDR1 and CDR2 from the germline V gene are SNHLY and FYNNEI. The DNA of the CDR3 is TGTGCCAGCGCCCGCAGGACATCCGCACCTGCCGAGCAGTACTTC. It translates to CASARRTSAPAEQYF.

This clone has only a few counts. The rearrangement uses TRBV10-3 and TRBJ1-6; 7 bases align to TRBD1. Germline V lookup: CDR1 ENHRY, CDR2 SYGVKD. With V trimmed by 7 bases and J by 5 bases, 2 bases remained unmatched. CDR3 length equals 13 residues. The DNA for the CDR3 is TGTGCCATCAAAGACAGGGATAATTCACCCCTCCACTTT. Translated: CAIKDRDNSPLHF.

The V call is TRBV30, the J call TRBJ2-3; D is perhaps TRBD2 (7 bases). There are 16 residues in the CDR3. Germline lookup yields CDR1 GTSNPN and CDR2 SVGIG (reference sequence). Trimming cost V 0 bases and J 5 bases, with 18 bases left between them. CDR3 residues: CAWSVRRAGAQDTQYF. CDR3 nucleotides: TGTGCCTGGAGTGTACGCCGGGCGGGGGCCCAAGATACGCAGTATTTT.

This chain connects TRBV7-8 to TRBJ2-2, with D perhaps TRBD2 (6 bases). Trimming removed 2 bases from V and 8 bases from J, with 21 bases in between. The CDR3 sequence is 17 residues long. Germline V CDR1 and CDR2: SGHVS, FQNEAQ. The CDR3 sequence: CASSLNYVRSAGGELFF. CDR3 bases: TGTGCCAGCAGCTTAAACTATGTCAGAAGTGCGGGGGGGGAGCTGTTTTTT.

The V gene is TRBV19, the J gene TRBJ1-4; 7 nucleotides match TRBD1. V shed 8 bases, J shed 5 bases, and the junction held 8 bases outside the gene matches. The CDR3 contains 14 residues. Germline lookup yields CDR1 LNHDA and CDR2 SQIVND (reference sequence). The CDR3 DNA sequence: TGTGCCAGTTGTGCGGCAGGGGGGAATGAAAAACTGTTTTTT. Protein product: CASCAAGGNEKLFF.

The chain employs TRBV5-4 and TRBJ1-2; a weak D match, TRBD1 (5 bases). Germline V lookup: CDR1 SGHNT, CDR2 YYREEE (reference sequence). V dropped 0 bases and J dropped 7 bases, with 13 bases sitting between them. CDR3 length: 14 residues. CDR3 sequence: CASSLESQALGYTF. The CDR3 nucleotides read TGTGCCAGCAGCTTGGAGTCACAGGCTCTTGGCTACACCTTC.